What follows are 15 T cell receptor beta chains derived from one specimen sequenced in a study of response to subunit inactivated influenza vaccine. TCRdb reanalysed the RT-PCR reads using MiXCR and keeps one entry per CDR3 protein. In the table there are about 530,000 distinct CDR3 sequences, around 13% of which are singletons. This sample comprised PBMCs from blood, obtained roughly 45 days after vaccination. These receptor sequences come from a middle-aged man who received an inactivated influenza vaccine.

This clonotype was counted between two and nine times. V is TRBV20-1 and J is TRBJ2-1; a weak D match, TRBD1 (6 bases). V lost 6 bases and J 3 bases, leaving 15 bases between the germline ends. Germline V gene sequence: CDR1 DFQATT, CDR2 SNEGSKA (reference sequence). The CDR3 spans 14 residues. The CDR3 DNA sequence: TGCAGTGCCATAACAGGGTTGGGCTACAATGAGCAGTTCTTC. Amino acids: CSAITGLGYNEQFF.

This clonotype was seen more than once but under ten times. The chain employs TRBV7-2 and TRBJ2-1; TRBD2 matches 8 bases. The CDR3 loop spans 16 amino acids. Germline CDR1 is SGHTA and CDR2 is FQGNSA. Trimming at V came to 1 base and at J to 6 bases, leaving 8 bases not matched to a gene. CDR3 sequence reads: CASSLELVAGPNEQFF. The CDR3 region has the DNA TGTGCCAGCAGCTTAGAATTGGTAGCGGGACCCAATGAGCAGTTCTTC.

This clonotype was observed many times. The chain joins TRBV7-2 to TRBJ2-5; D is possibly TRBD2 (5 bases). CDR3 size: 13 residues. Germline V gene lookup returns CDR1 SGHTA and CDR2 FQGNSA. V lost 0 bases and J lost 4, with 6 bases in between. CDR3 amino acids: CASSLAGVETQYF. The CDR3 bases are TGTGCCAGCAGCTTAGCGGGAGTAGAGACCCAGTACTTC.

This clonotype occurred a few times. The genes are TRBV4-1 and TRBJ2-7; the D is unclear. From germline, CDR1 is MGHRA and CDR2 YSYEKL. The CDR3 is 16 amino acids. V lost 0 bases to trimming and J lost 3 bases, with 15 bases between them. CDR3 sequence reads: CASSQDERQDLYEQYF. CDR3 bases: TGCGCCAGCAGCCAAGATGAGAGGCAGGACCTCTACGAGCAGTACTTC.

The V and J genes are TRBV12-3 or TRBV12-4 and TRBJ1-4; D call uncertain. The germline V and J ends were trimmed by 3 bases and 1 base, with 6 bases remaining between them. This CDR3 is 14 amino acids long. The CDR3 loop is CASSFGETNEKLFF. In nucleotides, the CDR3 is TGTGCCAGCAGTTTTGGGGAAACTAATGAAAAACTGTTTTTT.

The table lists this clonotype with a few counts. This chain links TRBV5-1 with TRBJ2-7; 13 bases map to TRBD2. J lost 6 bases, V lost 0 bases, and 6 bases had no gene match. CDR3 length: 16 amino acids. Germline lookup yields CDR1 SGHRS and CDR2 YFSETQ. The CDR3 loop is CASSLATGTSGIEQYF. As DNA, the CDR3 is TGCGCCAGCAGCTTGGCCACCGGGACTAGCGGGATCGAGCAGTACTTC.

This clonotype was seen more than once but under ten times. The chain couples TRBV28 to TRBJ2-7; D not resolved. The CDR3 length is 14 residues. Germline V gives CDR1 MDHEN, CDR2 SYDVKM. Deletions cut 5 bases from V and 0 bases from J, with 11 bases between. The CDR3 DNA is TGTGCCAGCAGTAGGCCCGCTAGCTCCTACGAGCAGTACTTC. Its translation: CASSRPASSYEQYF.

This clonotype turned up a few times. The chain recombines TRBV7-8 with TRBJ2-5; D is unresolved. V dropped 0 bases and J dropped 8 bases, with 10 bases sitting between them. The CDR3 spans 13 residues. Germline CDR1 and CDR2: SGHVS and FQNEAQ. The CDR3 DNA reads TGTGCCAGCAGCTTAGCCGATTATGAAACCCAGTACTTC. This sequence encodes CASSLADYETQYF.

This chain uses TRBV21-1 with TRBJ2-4. TRBV21-1 is described as a pseudogene. The length of the CDR3 is 13 residues. As DNA, the CDR3 is TGTGCCAGCATCGAAGTAGCCAAAAACATTCAGTACTTC. This codes for CASIEVAKNIQYF.

This clonotype was observed at least ten times. The genes are TRBV10-3 and TRBJ1-1; D gene unclear. This CDR3 comprises 14 residues. The germline V gene has CDR1 ENHRY and CDR2 SYGVKD. V was cut by 3 bases and J by 1 base, with 9 bases left in between. CDR3 in amino acids: CAISDSMGNTEAFF. In DNA, the CDR3 is TGTGCCATCAGTGATTCCATGGGGAACACTGAAGCTTTCTTT.

About this clonotype itself: One end of the junction does not line up with germline, which may come from a read error. The V gene is TRBV28, the J gene TRBJ1-5, with D tentatively TRBD1 (6 bases). This CDR3 has 11 amino acids. Germline lookup yields CDR1 MDHEN and CDR2 SYDVKM. CDR3 sequence: CASSYGDITFF. CDR3 coding DNA: TGTGCCAGCAGTTATGGGGACATAACCTTTTTT.

This clonotype appeared a few times. The V gene is TRBV20-1, the J gene TRBJ1-5; D ambiguous. Germline loops: CDR1 DFQATT, CDR2 SNEGSKA (reference sequence). The CDR3 has 11 amino acids. V gave up 1 base and J gave up 9 bases, with 7 bases separating them. In DNA form, the CDR3 reads TGCAGTGCTAGAGGTTCGGGGCCCCAGCATTTT. It encodes CSARGSGPQHF.

There are many counts of this clonotype. The chain recombines TRBV12-3 or TRBV12-4 with TRBJ1-2; D possibly corresponds to TRBD1 (5 bases). CDR3 length: 13 amino acids. V lost 3 bases and J 8 bases, leaving 13 bases between the germline ends. Here the CDR3 DNA reads TGTGCCAGCAGTTTGTCAGGGTCTAAAGGCTACACCTTC. Its protein is CASSLSGSKGYTF.

This rearrangement joins TRBV11-2 to TRBJ2-4; 7 positions agree with TRBD2. Germline trimming cut 6 bases from V and 1 base from J; bases unmatched to any gene: 12. This CDR3 has 17 amino acids. Germline CDR1 is SGHAT and CDR2 is FQNNGV. CDR3 nucleotides: TGTGCCAGCAGGTCTCTTGGCGGGAGAACGGCCAAAAACATTCAGTACTTC. Its translation is CASRSLGGRTAKNIQYF.

The V gene is TRBV5-1, the J gene TRBJ1-2, with D hard to call. Trimming removed 1 base from V and 2 bases from J, with 6 bases in between. There are 13 residues in the CDR3. Germline CDR1 SGHRS, CDR2 YFSETQ. This CDR3 reads CASSLTLNYGYTF. DNA of the CDR3: TGCGCCAGCAGCTTGACCTTAAACTATGGCTACACCTTC.